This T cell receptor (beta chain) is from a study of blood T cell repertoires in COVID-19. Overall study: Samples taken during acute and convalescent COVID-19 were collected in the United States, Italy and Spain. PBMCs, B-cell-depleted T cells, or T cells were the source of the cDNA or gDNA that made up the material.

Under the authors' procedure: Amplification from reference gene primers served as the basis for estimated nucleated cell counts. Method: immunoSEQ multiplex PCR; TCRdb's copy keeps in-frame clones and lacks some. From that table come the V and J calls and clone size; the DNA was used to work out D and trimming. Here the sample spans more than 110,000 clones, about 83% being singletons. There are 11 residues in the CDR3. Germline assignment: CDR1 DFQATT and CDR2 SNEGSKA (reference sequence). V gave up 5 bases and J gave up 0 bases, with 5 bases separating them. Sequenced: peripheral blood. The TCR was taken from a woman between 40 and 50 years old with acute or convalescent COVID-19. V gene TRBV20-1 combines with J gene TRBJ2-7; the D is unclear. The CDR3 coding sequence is TGCAGTGCTCGACACTCCTACGAGCAGTACTTC. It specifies CSARHSYEQYF.